This T cell receptor (beta chain) derives from a study of T cells after yellow fever vaccination. Notes on the study in general: Most primary-vaccination clones reappeared after the booster (96% CD4, about 88% CD8).

This CDR3 region has 12 residues. V lost 5 bases and J 8 bases, leaving 12 bases between the germline ends. CDR1 SGHAT and CDR2 FQNNGV come from the germline V gene. A note on this clonotype: The antigen is not known.

UMIs and a universal primer site were added when TCR cDNA was made by 5'RACE template switching. TCRdb reprocessed the 5' RACE reads with MiXCR, giving one entry per CDR3 protein. Here the sample spans 120,000 or so distinct CDR3 sequences, 13% to 15% being singletons. This TCR came from a man between 18 and 29 years old who received the YFV17D yellow fever vaccine. The V call is TRBV11-2, the J call TRBJ2-5; D is uncertain. Sequences were derived from CD8+ T cells sorted from PBMCs, sampled 5 days after the yellow fever booster vaccination. The CDR3 sequence: CASSADSFTQYF. The CDR3 region has the DNA TGTGCCAGCAGCGCAGATTCGTTCACCCAGTACTTC.